These 32 T cell receptor beta chains were sequenced from one sample in a study of cytomegalovirus exposure and HLA in healthy donors. Vbeta (60) and Jbeta (13) primers were used in the PCR. The repertoire was sequenced with immunoSEQ multiplex PCR; TCRdb's copy has only in-frame clones and lacks some. The sample contains over 150,000 clones, around four fifths of which appear only once. The sequenced sample was PBMCs. The receptors shown here come from a woman between 50 and 59 years old in good health and CMV-seronegative.

CDR3: CASSPGTGIRNEQFF. The CDR3 DNA reads TGTGCCAGCTCGCCGGGGACAGGGATCCGGAATGAGCAGTTCTTC. The chain carries TRBV18 and TRBJ2-1; 9 bases align to TRBD1. The germline gives CDR1 KGHSH, CDR2 LQKENI. J lost 7 bases, V lost 6 bases, and 10 bases had no gene match. This CDR3 has 15 amino acids.

This chain uses TRBV5-1 with TRBJ1-1; D perhaps matches TRBD1 (5 bases). V dropped 4 bases and J dropped 0 bases, with 16 bases sitting between them. Looked up from germline, CDR1 is SGHRS and CDR2 is YFSETQ. The CDR3 is 16 residues long. The CDR3 protein is CASSPTAGGMNTEAFF. For the CDR3, the DNA is TGCGCCAGCAGCCCGACGGCTGGGGGGATGAACACTGAAGCTTTCTTT.

V and J are TRBV10-3 and TRBJ2-7; TRBD1 matches 7 bases. The CDR3 runs 16 residues. The V segment lost 2 bases and the J segment 2 bases; nucleotides outside the gene matches: 9. Germline CDR1 and CDR2: ENHRY and SYGVKD. CDR3 DNA: TGTGCCATCAGTGAGGCTCCAGGGGGTTACGCCTACGAGCAGTACTTC. Protein sequence: CAISEAPGGYAYEQYF.

The V call is TRBV25-1, the J call TRBJ2-4; perhaps TRBD1 as D (6 bases). Germline CDR1 is MGHDK and CDR2 is SYGVNS. The CDR3 has 16 residues. V was shortened by 4 bases and J by 5 bases, with 18 bases between the two germline ends. CDR3 nucleotides: TGTGCCAGCAGTGCAAGGGGATCGAGGACAGAAAACATTCAGTACTTC. Encoded protein: CASSARGSRTENIQYF.

The chain is built from TRBV15 and TRBJ2-1; weak D call: TRBD1 (5 bases). CDR3 length equals 14 residues. V lost 3 bases and J lost 3, with 9 bases in between. Germline V gives CDR1 LNHNV, CDR2 YYDKDF (reference sequence). The CDR3 DNA reads as TGTGCCACCAGCAGGGACGACAGCTACAATGAGCAGTTCTTC. Translating gives CATSRDDSYNEQFF.

V and J are TRBV9 and TRBJ2-5; maybe TRBD2 (5 bases). CDR1 and CDR2 (germline): SGDLS, YYNGEE. The CDR3 covers 15 residues. V lost 0 bases and J lost 0, with 9 bases in between. CDR3 amino acids: CASSVDEGYQETQYF. The DNA of the CDR3 is TGTGCCAGCAGCGTAGACGAGGGATACCAAGAGACCCAGTACTTC. Supplemented by reference TRBV9 and TRBJ2-5, the full variable domain reads DSGVTQTPKHLITATGQRVTLRCSPRSGDLSVYWYQQSLDQGLQFLIQYYNGEERAKGNILERFSAQQFPDLHSELNLSSLELGDSALYFCASSVDEGYQETQYFGPGTRLLVL.

J is TRBJ2-7 and V is TRBV27, with TRBD1 matching 10 bases. This CDR3 has 15 amino acids. In germline, CDR1 is MNHEY, CDR2 SMNVEV (reference sequence). V gave up 3 bases and J gave up 5 bases; unmatched junction bases: 7. This CDR3 is CASSFSQTGGDEQYF. Here the CDR3 DNA reads TGTGCCAGCAGTTTCTCCCAGACAGGGGGCGACGAGCAGTACTTC.

CDR3 amino acids: CASSYLSSYEQYF. CDR3 bases: TGTGCCAGCAGCTATCTGAGCTCCTACGAGCAGTACTTC. The chain recombines TRBV7-2 with TRBJ2-7; D unresolved. The CDR3 runs to 13 residues. V shed 4 bases and J shed 0 bases, with 7 bases lying between them. CDR1 and CDR2 from the germline V gene are SGHTA and FQGNSA.

J is TRBJ1-1 and V is TRBV28; possibly TRBD1 for D (6 bases). This CDR3 has 14 residues. The germline V gene has CDR1 MDHEN and CDR2 SYDVKM. Deletions cut 6 bases from V and 9 bases from J, with 20 bases between. The CDR3 here is CASSPGQNPVKAFF. The CDR3 DNA reads as TGTGCCAGCAGCCCCGGACAGAACCCAGTAAAAGCTTTCTTT.

V is TRBV4-2 and J is TRBJ1-2; TRBD1 is a possible D gene (5 bases). CDR1 is LGHNA, CDR2 YNFKEQ, per germline. This CDR3 has 14 residues. V was trimmed by 1 base and J by 4 bases, leaving 10 bases between them. The CDR3: CASSQGSGGYGYTF. In DNA, the CDR3 is TGTGCCAGCAGCCAAGGGTCCGGGGGCTATGGCTACACCTTC.

V is TRBV6-5 and J is TRBJ2-3, with TRBD1 as a possible D gene (6 bases). The germline V gene encodes CDR1 MNHEY and CDR2 SVGAGI. V lost 6 bases to trimming and J lost 5 bases, with 15 bases between them. The CDR3 spans 14 residues. The CDR3 reads CASRLQGRGDTQYF. CDR3 DNA: TGTGCCAGCAGATTACAGGGTCGAGGAGATACGCAGTATTTT.

This clone turned up a few times. The V call is TRBV6-5, the J call TRBJ1-2; 8 bases agree with TRBD1. V trimming: 5 bases; J trimming: 2 bases; junction bases outside the gene matches: 1. Germline assignment: CDR1 MNHEY and CDR2 SVGAGI. The CDR3 runs 13 residues. As DNA, the CDR3 is TGTGCCAGCAGTCGGACAGGGAACTATGGCTACACCTTC. This gives the protein CASSRTGNYGYTF.

J is TRBJ2-3 and V is TRBV6-5, with a possible D match to TRBD2 (6 bases). This CDR3 spans 15 amino acids. The V gene's germline CDR1 is MNHEY and CDR2 SVGAGI. Trimming cost V 6 bases and J 0 bases, with 13 bases left between them. The CDR3 DNA reads TGTGCCAGCAGCGGAGGGGAAACTAGCACAGATACGCAGTATTTT. This codes for CASSGGETSTDTQYF.

The rearrangement joins TRBV5-6 to TRBJ2-7; TRBD1 matches 8 bases. The germline V gene encodes CDR1 SGHDT and CDR2 YYEEEE. This CDR3 region has 15 residues. With 5 bases clipped from V and 3 bases from J, the junction kept 10 bases outside the gene matches. The CDR3 nucleotides read TGTGCCAGCAGGGGTTTAGGACAGGGAAACTACGAGCAGTACTTC. Translated: CASRGLGQGNYEQYF.

The chain employs TRBV7-9 and TRBJ2-7, with D perhaps TRBD1 (6 bases). The germline V and J ends were trimmed by 0 bases and 3 bases, with 12 bases remaining between them. This CDR3 is built from 15 residues. Per germline, CDR1 SEHNR and CDR2 FQNEAQ (reference sequence). The CDR3 loop reads CASSLARRGDYEQYF. In DNA, the CDR3 is TGTGCCAGCAGCTTAGCGCGCAGGGGCGACTACGAGCAGTACTTC.

The chain uses TRBV27 and TRBJ2-7, with D hard to call. Germline lookup yields CDR1 MNHEY and CDR2 SMNVEV (reference sequence). This CDR3 comprises 15 residues. V was trimmed by 2 bases and J by 2 bases, leaving 13 bases between them. CDR3 sequence reads: CASSLSYLRTYEQYF. CDR3 in DNA: TGTGCCAGCAGTTTAAGCTACTTGCGGACCTACGAGCAGTACTTC.

V is TRBV6-5 and J is TRBJ2-7; D gene unclear. Trimming removed 0 bases from V and 8 bases from J, with 17 bases in between. CDR3 size: 15 residues. CDR1 MNHEY and CDR2 SVGAGI come from the germline V gene. In nucleotides, the CDR3 is TGTGCCAGCAGTTACTCGACATCCAGGTGGTGGAAGCAGTACTTC. As protein: CASSYSTSRWWKQYF.

This chain joins TRBV27 and TRBJ1-1, with D possibly TRBD1 on 5 matching bases. The CDR3 spans 12 residues. The V gene lost 8 bases and the J gene lost 8 bases, with 15 bases spanning the gap. Germline loops: CDR1 MNHEY, CDR2 SMNVEV (reference sequence). The CDR3 DNA is TGTGCCAGCGGCAGGGTTAACTCCGAAGCTTTCTTT. Amino acid sequence: CASGRVNSEAFF.

This clone occurred once. This chain connects TRBV15 to TRBJ2-5; TRBD2 might be the D (5 bases). The germline gives CDR1 LNHNV, CDR2 YYDKDF (reference sequence). The CDR3 is made up of 14 amino acids. Trimming cost V 3 bases and J 2 bases, with 10 bases left between them. The CDR3 region is CATSSLRVQETQYF. CDR3 DNA sequence: TGTGCCACCAGCAGCCTGCGGGTTCAAGAGACCCAGTACTTC.

This chain links TRBV12-5 with TRBJ2-7, with a possible D match to TRBD1 (6 bases). Looked up from germline, CDR1 is LGHNT and CDR2 is FRNRAP. V gave up 2 bases and J gave up 2 bases, with 16 bases separating them. This CDR3 is 16 amino acids long. The CDR3 region has the DNA TGTGCTAGTGGTTTGACTACAGGGAAGGAACCCTACGAGCAGTACTTC. Its translation: CASGLTTGKEPYEQYF.

The chain joins TRBV19 to TRBJ1-2; 8 nucleotides agree with TRBD1. The CDR3 has 18 amino acids. With V trimmed by 6 bases and J by 7 bases, 22 bases remained unmatched. Germline CDR1 and CDR2: LNHDA and SQIVND (reference sequence). CDR3 amino acids: CASSIFGGLRQGTLGYTF. The CDR3 DNA reads TGTGCCAGTAGCATATTCGGGGGACTCCGACAGGGGACTCTTGGCTACACCTTC.

J is TRBJ2-1 and V is TRBV2; 11 bases are shared with TRBD2. The V gene's germline CDR1 is SNHLY and CDR2 FYNNEI. With 6 bases clipped from V and 2 bases from J, the junction kept 6 bases outside the gene matches. This CDR3 spans 16 amino acids. CDR3 residues: CASRPGGLAAYNEQFF. In DNA form, the CDR3 reads TGTGCCAGCAGACCTGGGGGACTAGCGGCCTACAATGAGCAGTTCTTC. Full variable domain (outside the CDR3, taken from reference TRBV2 and TRBJ2-1): EPEVTQTPSHQVTQMGQEVILRCVPISNHLYFYWYRQILGQKVEFLVSFYNNEISEKSEIFDDQFSVERPDGSNFTLKIRSTKLEDSAMYFCASRPGGLAAYNEQFFGPGTRLTVL.

The DNA of the CDR3 is TGTGCCAGCAGCTTGGGGGGGGATAACTCCTACAATGAGCAGTTCTTC. It codes for CASSLGGDNSYNEQFF. The rearrangement uses TRBV5-4 and TRBJ2-1; D possibly corresponds to TRBD2 (6 bases). V gave up 0 bases and J gave up 0 bases, with 10 bases separating them. The CDR3 runs 16 residues. Germline loops: CDR1 SGHNT, CDR2 YYREEE (reference sequence).

The chain couples TRBV28 to TRBJ2-5, with TRBD2 identical over 13 bases. This CDR3 is built from 18 residues. In germline, CDR1 is MDHEN, CDR2 SYDVKM. The V gene end was trimmed by 3 bases and the J gene end by 5 bases; junction bases not matched to a gene: 12. CDR3 protein: CASSFTPGLAGDKETQYF. CDR3 DNA: TGTGCCAGCAGTTTTACCCCTGGACTAGCGGGAGATAAGGAGACCCAGTACTTC.

The chain has TRBV2 and TRBJ2-3; 10 nucleotides match TRBD1. J lost 1 base, V lost 8 bases, and 9 bases had no gene match. Germline CDR1 SNHLY, CDR2 FYNNEI. The CDR3 runs 16 residues. CDR3 residues: CASGRDRGEGTDTQYF. The CDR3 DNA is TGTGCCAGCGGCCGGGACAGGGGTGAGGGCACAGATACGCAGTATTTT.

V is TRBV5-6 and J is TRBJ2-7; possible D gene TRBD1, 6 bases. The CDR3 runs to 13 residues. Deletions cut 2 bases from V and 3 bases from J, with 9 bases between. Germline CDR1 is SGHDT and CDR2 is YYEEEE. The CDR3 loop is CASSFLQGYEQYF. CDR3 DNA sequence: TGTGCCAGCAGCTTCCTACAGGGCTACGAGCAGTACTTC.

The V gene is TRBV18, the J gene TRBJ1-6; possibly TRBD1 for D (6 bases). CDR1 KGHSH and CDR2 LQKENI come from the germline V gene. CDR3 length equals 17 residues. The ends were cut back, 4 bases at V and 6 bases at J, with 19 bases in the middle. CDR3 region: CASSLTASGTPNSPLHF. The CDR3 DNA is TGTGCCAGCTCACTTACCGCTTCCGGGACACCTAATTCACCCCTCCACTTT. The full variable domain, completed using reference TRBV18 and TRBJ1-6, is NAGVMQNPRHLVRRRGQEARLRCSPMKGHSHVYWYRQLPEEGLKFMVYLQKENIIDESGMPKERFSAEFPKEGPSILRIQQVVRGDSAAYFCASSLTASGTPNSPLHFGNGTRLTVT.

Points on this clone: Mismatch with germline at one junction end may stem from a read error. The chain links TRBV2 to TRBJ2-1; 14 bases are shared with TRBD2. The CDR3 is 14 residues long. Germline V lookup: CDR1 SNHLY, CDR2 FYNNEI. The CDR3 nucleotides are TGTGCCAGCAGGGTGGGACTAGCGGGAGTATCGAGAATCTTC. It codes for CASRVGLAGVSRIF.

This chain links TRBV6-5 with TRBJ2-3, with 8 positions matching TRBD1. This CDR3 spans 15 amino acids. Germline V CDR1 and CDR2: MNHEY, SVGAGI. V shed 10 bases, J shed 8 bases, and the junction held 17 bases outside the gene matches. The CDR3 protein is CATHPGTGGMGTQYF. CDR3 DNA: TGTGCCACGCACCCCGGAACAGGGGGAATGGGTACGCAGTATTTT.

The CDR3 DNA reads TGTGCCAGTAACGCAGGGGGGACTTACAATGAGCAGTTCTTC. Amino acid sequence: CASNAGGTYNEQFF. This chain links TRBV19 with TRBJ2-1, with TRBD1 as a possible D gene (7 bases). V was trimmed by 7 bases and J by 4 bases, leaving 14 bases between them. CDR3 length: 14 residues. Germline CDR1 reads LNHDA; CDR2 reads SQIVND (reference sequence).

The chain employs TRBV7-8 and TRBJ1-1, with D unclear. Trimming took off 0 bases at V and 4 bases at J, with 9 bases between the two ends. Looked up from germline, CDR1 is SGHVS and CDR2 is FQNEAQ. The CDR3 totals 14 residues. CDR3 sequence (DNA): TGTGCCAGCAGCTTAGCACACTGGGCCACTGAAGCTTTCTTT. This gives the protein CASSLAHWATEAFF.

This chain joins TRBV9 and TRBJ1-1; D is perhaps TRBD1 (6 bases). CDR3 length equals 14 residues. Trimming removed 3 bases at V and 4 bases at J, with 13 bases between. Germline values: CDR1 SGDLS, CDR2 YYNGEE. The CDR3 DNA reads as TGTGCCAGCAGCGCTCGGGGGGGGCGCACTGAAGCTTTCTTT. Translation: CASSARGGRTEAFF.